This entry describes one T cell receptor beta chain. Its antigen remains unknown. The data derive from a study of OX40 agonist ivuxolimab in advanced cancers. In the study overall: Ivuxolimab, an antibody acting as an agonist of OX40 (CD134), was used to treat patients. Overall study results and limits: The authors also found low normalized T-cell clonal expansion in some nonresponders. Expanded peripheral T cells had an undetermined antigen specificity. The average count of expanded clones was higher among CD8+ T cells than among CD4+.

This CDR3 is built from 14 residues. Trimming pared 2 bases from V and 3 bases from J, leaving 11 bases between. CDR1 and CDR2 (germline): MNHEY, SMNVEV (reference sequence). Sequencing was performed with immunoSEQ multiplex PCR; in TCRdb, only in-frame clones are kept and a portion is missing. Of tens of thousands of clones in the sample, about 93% were seen once. The source was CD4+ or CD8+ T cells sorted from blood, collected in a trial of the OX40 agonist ivuxolimab. This TCR was sampled from an adult with an advanced solid tumor such as melanoma, head and neck, liver or kidney cancer. The rearrangement links TRBV27 to TRBJ2-7; D might be TRBD2 (6 bases). The CDR3 loop is CASSLIAANYEQYF. CDR3 coding DNA: TGTGCCAGCAGTTTAATAGCGGCAAACTACGAGCAGTACTTC.